The clone carrying this T cell receptor beta chain was seen a handful of times. TCRdb reanalysed the 5' RACE reads using MiXCR and keeps one entry per CDR3 protein. The sample holds about 50,000 distinct CDR3 sequences; 25% to 30% are singletons and the top ten take 2.1%. The ends lost 0 bases at V and 6 bases at J; junction bases unmatched: 3. Germline lookup yields CDR1 SEHNR and CDR2 FQNEAQ (reference sequence). The CDR3 contains 15 residues. This chain links TRBV7-9 with TRBJ2-7; 12 bases align to TRBD2. This TCR was recovered from a female donor with breast cancer. The sequencing sample was made of naive CD4+ T cells sorted from blood. The sample's subset: naive CD4+ T cells, CD4+CD45RA+CD25-. CDR3 region: CASSLALAGGSEQYF. CDR3 bases: TGTGCCAGCAGCTTAGCACTAGCGGGGGGATCCGAGCAGTACTTC.